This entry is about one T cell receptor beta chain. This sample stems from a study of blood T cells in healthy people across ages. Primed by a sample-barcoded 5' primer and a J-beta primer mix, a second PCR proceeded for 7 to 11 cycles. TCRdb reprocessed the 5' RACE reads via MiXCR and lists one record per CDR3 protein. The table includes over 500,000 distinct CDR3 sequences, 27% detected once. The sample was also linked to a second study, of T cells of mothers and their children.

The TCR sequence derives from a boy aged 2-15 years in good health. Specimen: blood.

DNA of the CDR3: TGTGCCAGCAGTTCGCTCTGGCGAGGGAACTATGGCTACACCTTC. Its protein product is CASSSLWRGNYGYTF. This sequence joins TRBV11-2 and TRBJ1-2; D is unclear. Between the trimmed V and J ends, which lost 6 bases and 2 bases, there was a span of 16 bases. The length of the CDR3 is 15 residues. Germline CDR1 SGHAT, CDR2 FQNNGV.